This record covers a single T cell receptor beta chain. The data derive from a study of blood T cell repertoires in COVID-19. Germline CDR1 and CDR2: LGHNA and YSLEER. Trimming at V came to 1 base and at J to 6 bases, leaving 9 bases not matched to a gene. The CDR3 sequence is 17 residues long. Assay used: immunoSEQ multiplex PCR; TCRdb lists only in-frame clones, some missing. The data show some 57,000 clones, over 65% seen once. This sequence originates from a man older than 75 with COVID-19, enrolled during active disease. J is TRBJ2-2 and V is TRBV4-3; the match to TRBD1 covers 9 bases. Sequencing was performed on peripheral blood. The CDR3 reads CASSQGAGTGKPGELFF. CDR3 coding DNA: TGCGCCAGCAGCCAAGGCGCCGGGACAGGGAAACCCGGGGAGCTGTTTTTT.